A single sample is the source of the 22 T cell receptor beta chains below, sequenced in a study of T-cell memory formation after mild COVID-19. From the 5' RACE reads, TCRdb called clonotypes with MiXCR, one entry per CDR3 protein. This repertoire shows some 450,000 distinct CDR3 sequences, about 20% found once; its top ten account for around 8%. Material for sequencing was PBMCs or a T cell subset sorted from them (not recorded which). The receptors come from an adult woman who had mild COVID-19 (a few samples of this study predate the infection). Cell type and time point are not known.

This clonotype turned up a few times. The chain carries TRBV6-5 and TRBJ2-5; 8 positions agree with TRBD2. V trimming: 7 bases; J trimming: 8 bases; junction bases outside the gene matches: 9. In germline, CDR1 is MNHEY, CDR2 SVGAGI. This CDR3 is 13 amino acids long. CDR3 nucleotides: TGTGCCAGCACCGAAACGGGGGGGCTCACCCAGTACTTC. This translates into CASTETGGLTQYF.

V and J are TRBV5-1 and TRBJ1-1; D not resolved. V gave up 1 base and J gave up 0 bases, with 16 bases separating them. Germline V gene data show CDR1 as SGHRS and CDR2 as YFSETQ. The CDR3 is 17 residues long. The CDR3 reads CASSLKNLGNLNTEAFF. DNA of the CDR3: TGCGCCAGCAGCTTGAAAAACCTCGGGAACTTGAACACTGAAGCTTTCTTT.

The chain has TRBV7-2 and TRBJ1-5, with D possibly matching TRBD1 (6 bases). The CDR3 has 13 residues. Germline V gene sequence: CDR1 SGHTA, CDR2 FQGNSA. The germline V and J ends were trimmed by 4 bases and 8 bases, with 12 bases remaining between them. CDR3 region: CASSYLQGEPQHF. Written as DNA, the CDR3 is TGTGCCAGCAGCTATTTACAGGGTGAGCCCCAGCATTTT.

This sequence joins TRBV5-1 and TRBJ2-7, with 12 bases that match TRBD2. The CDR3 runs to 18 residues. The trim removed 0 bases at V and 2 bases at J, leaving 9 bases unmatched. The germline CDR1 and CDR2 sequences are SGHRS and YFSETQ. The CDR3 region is CASSLASRTSGTPYEQYF. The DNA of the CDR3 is TGCGCCAGCAGCTTGGCATCTCGGACTAGCGGGACCCCCTACGAGCAGTACTTC.

CDR3 nucleotides: TGTGCCAGCAGTTCCTGGAGGGCCGGAGGAGACGAGCAGTACTTC. It specifies CASSSWRAGGDEQYF. The V call is TRBV27, the J call TRBJ2-7; D possibly corresponds to TRBD2 (6 bases). The CDR3 has 15 residues. Trimming removed 4 bases from V and 5 bases from J, with 18 bases in between. Germline values: CDR1 MNHEY, CDR2 SMNVEV (reference sequence).

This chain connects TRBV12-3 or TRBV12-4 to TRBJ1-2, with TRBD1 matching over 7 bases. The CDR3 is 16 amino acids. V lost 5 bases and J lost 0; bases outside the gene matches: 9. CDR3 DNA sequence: TGTGCCAGCAGTGGAAACAGGGGAACTTCTAACTATGGCTACACCTTC. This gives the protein CASSGNRGTSNYGYTF.

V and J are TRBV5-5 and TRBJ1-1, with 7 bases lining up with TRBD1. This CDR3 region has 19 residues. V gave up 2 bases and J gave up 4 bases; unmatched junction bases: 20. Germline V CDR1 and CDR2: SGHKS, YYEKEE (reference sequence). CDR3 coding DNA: TGTGCCAGCAGCTTCCGGAACAAAGGGTACAGGGGCGGAAGCACTGAAGCTTTCTTT. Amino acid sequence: CASSFRNKGYRGGSTEAFF.

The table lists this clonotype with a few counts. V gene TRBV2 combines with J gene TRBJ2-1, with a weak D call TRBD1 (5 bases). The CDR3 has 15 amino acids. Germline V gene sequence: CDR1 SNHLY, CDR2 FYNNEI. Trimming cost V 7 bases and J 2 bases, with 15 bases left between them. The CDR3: CASTRVAGTYNEQFF. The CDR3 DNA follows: TGTGCCAGCACCAGGGTGGCAGGGACCTACAATGAGCAGTTCTTC.

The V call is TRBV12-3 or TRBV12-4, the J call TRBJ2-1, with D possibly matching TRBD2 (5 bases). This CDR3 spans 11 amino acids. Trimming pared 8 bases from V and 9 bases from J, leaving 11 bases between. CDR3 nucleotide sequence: TGTGCCAGCGCCTCAGAGGGTGAGCAGTTCTTC. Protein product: CASASEGEQFF.

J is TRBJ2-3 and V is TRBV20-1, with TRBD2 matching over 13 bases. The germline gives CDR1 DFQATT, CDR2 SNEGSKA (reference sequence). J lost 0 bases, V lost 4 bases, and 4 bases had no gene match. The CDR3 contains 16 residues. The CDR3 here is CSATPLAGGSTDTQYF. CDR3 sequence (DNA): TGCAGTGCTACCCCACTAGCGGGAGGGAGCACAGATACGCAGTATTTT.

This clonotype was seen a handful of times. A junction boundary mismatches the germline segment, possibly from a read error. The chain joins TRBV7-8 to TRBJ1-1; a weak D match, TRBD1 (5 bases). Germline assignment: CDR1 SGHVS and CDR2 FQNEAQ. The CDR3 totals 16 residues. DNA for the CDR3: TGTGCCAGCAGTTTAGAGGGGTGGGGAGGCCACACTGAAGCTTTCTTT. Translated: CASSLEGWGGHTEAFF.

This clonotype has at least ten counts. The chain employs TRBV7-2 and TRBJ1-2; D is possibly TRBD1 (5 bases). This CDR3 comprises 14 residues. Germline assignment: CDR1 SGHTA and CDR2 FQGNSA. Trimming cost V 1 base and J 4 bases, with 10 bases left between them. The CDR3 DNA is TGTGCCAGCAGCTTAGGGGGGATACCCTATGGCTACACCTTC. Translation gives CASSLGGIPYGYTF.

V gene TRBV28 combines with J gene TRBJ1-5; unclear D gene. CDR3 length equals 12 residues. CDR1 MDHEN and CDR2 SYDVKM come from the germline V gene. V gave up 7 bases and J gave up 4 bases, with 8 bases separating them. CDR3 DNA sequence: TGTGCCAGCATCTCCGAGAATCAGCCCCAGCATTTT. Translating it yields CASISENQPQHF.

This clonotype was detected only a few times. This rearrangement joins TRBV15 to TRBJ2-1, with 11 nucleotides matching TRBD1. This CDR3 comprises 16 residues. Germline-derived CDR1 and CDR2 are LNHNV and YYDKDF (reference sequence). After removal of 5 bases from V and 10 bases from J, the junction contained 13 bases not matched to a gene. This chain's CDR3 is CATSSLIGTGGQEQFF. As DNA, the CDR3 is TGTGCCACCAGCTCCCTCATCGGGACAGGGGGGCAAGAGCAGTTCTTC.

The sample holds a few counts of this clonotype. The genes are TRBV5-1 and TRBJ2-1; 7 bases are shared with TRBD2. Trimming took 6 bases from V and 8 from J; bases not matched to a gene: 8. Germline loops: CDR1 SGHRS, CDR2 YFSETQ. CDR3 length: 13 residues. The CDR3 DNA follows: TGCGCCAGCACCTCCGGCCGGGGGGATGAGCAGTTCTTC. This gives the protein CASTSGRGDEQFF.

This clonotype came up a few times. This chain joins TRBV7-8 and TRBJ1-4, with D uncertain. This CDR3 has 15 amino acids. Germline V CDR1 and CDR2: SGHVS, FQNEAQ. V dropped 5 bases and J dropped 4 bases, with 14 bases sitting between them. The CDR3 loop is CASSLTRRVNEKLFF. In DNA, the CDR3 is TGTGCCAGCAGCCTCACCCGACGGGTTAATGAAAAACTGTTTTTT.

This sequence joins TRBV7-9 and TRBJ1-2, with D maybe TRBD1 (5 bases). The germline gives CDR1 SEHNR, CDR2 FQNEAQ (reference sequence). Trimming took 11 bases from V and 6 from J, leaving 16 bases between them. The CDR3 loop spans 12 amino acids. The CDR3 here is CAGGGAGNGYTF. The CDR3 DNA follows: TGTGCCGGAGGAGGGGCGGGCAATGGCTACACCTTC. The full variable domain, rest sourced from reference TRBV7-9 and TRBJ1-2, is DTGVSQNPRHKITKRGQNVTFRCDPISEHNRLYWYRQTLGQGPEFLTYFQNEAQLEKSRLLSDRFSAERPKGSFSTLEIQRTEQGDSAMYLCAGGGAGNGYTFGSGTRLTVV.

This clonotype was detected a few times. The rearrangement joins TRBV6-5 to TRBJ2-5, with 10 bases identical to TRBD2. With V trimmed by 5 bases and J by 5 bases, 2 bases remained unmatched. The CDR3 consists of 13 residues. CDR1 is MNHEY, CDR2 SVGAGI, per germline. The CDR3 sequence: CASSRLAGETQYF. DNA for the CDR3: TGTGCCAGCAGTCGACTAGCGGGCGAGACCCAGTACTTC.

CDR3 loop: CASSPRTGLATNEKLFF. In DNA form, the CDR3 reads TGTGCCAGCAGTCCCCGGACAGGACTAGCAACTAATGAAAAACTGTTTTTT. J is TRBJ1-4 and V is TRBV2, with 7 bases fitting TRBD1. With V trimmed by 5 bases and J by 0 bases, 9 bases remained unmatched. Germline values: CDR1 SNHLY, CDR2 FYNNEI. The CDR3 totals 17 residues. Supplemented by reference TRBV2 and TRBJ1-4, the full variable domain reads EPEVTQTPSHQVTQMGQEVILRCVPISNHLYFYWYRQILGQKVEFLVSFYNNEISEKSEIFDDQFSVERPDGSNFTLKIRSTKLEDSAMYFCASSPRTGLATNEKLFFGSGTQLSVL.

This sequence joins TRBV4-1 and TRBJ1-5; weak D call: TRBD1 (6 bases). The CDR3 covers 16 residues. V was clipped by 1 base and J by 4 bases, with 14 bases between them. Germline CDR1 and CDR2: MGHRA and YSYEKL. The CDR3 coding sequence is TGCGCCAGCAGCCAAGTTCTGGGGGCAGGGAATCAGCCCCAGCATTTT. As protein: CASSQVLGAGNQPQHF.

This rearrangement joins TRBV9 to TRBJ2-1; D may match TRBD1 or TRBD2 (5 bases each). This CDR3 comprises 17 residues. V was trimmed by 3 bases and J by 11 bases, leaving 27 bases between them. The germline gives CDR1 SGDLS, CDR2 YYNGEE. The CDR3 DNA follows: TGTGCCAGCAGCGACTGGGACGAGCCCCAGCCGTCGGGGAAGCAGTTCTTC. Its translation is CASSDWDEPQPSGKQFF.

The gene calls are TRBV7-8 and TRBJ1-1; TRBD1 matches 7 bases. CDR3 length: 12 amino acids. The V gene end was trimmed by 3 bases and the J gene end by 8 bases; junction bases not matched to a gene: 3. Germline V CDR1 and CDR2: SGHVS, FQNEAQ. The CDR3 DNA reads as TGTGCCAGCAGCTTTACAGGGGTGGAAGCTTTCTTT. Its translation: CASSFTGVEAFF.